The clone carrying this TCR beta chain was counted a single time. The antigen is unknown. Graft tissue processing released intraepithelial and lamina propria lymphocytes. This entry is derived from a study of graft-versus-host responses after intestinal transplantation. About the study: All recipients were transplanted with multivisceral, liver-intestinal, or isolated intestinal grafts.

The protocol was immunoSEQ multiplex PCR, while the TCRdb copy is restricted to in-frame clones and leaves out a portion. Of 3,500 to 5,000 clones in the sample, approximately 80% were seen once. Findings and limits, study-wide: GvH clones surfaced in recipient marrow, some emerging earlier in ileum or blood.

This clonotype was sampled from a human patient who received an intestinal transplant, so some T cells may come from the graft donor. The specimen comprised ileum tissue, sampled roughly 330 days after intestinal transplantation.

The CDR3 bases are TGTGCCAGCAGCTTAGACAGGGGGGGTCCCTACGAGCAGTACTTC. Amino acids: CASSLDRGGPYEQYF. The chain has TRBV6-5 and TRBJ2-7, with 9 bases aligning to TRBD1. After removal of 6 bases from V and 2 bases from J, the junction contained 8 bases not matched to a gene. The CDR3 loop spans 15 amino acids. CDR1 MNHEY and CDR2 SVGAGI come from the germline V gene.